Here is one TCR beta chain with its context. The CDR3 loop spans 13 amino acids. V dropped 6 bases and J dropped 7 bases, with 14 bases sitting between them. The germline gives CDR1 LNHDA, CDR2 SQIVND (reference sequence). The data originate from a study of T cells in Graves' hyperthyroidism and ophthalmopathy. The investigators amplified TCR beta CDR3 regions from RNA transcripts. RT-PCR in the first round (using the HTBI primer set) targeted the TCR CDR3. TCRdb independently ran MiXCR on the multiplex PCR reads; one entry per CDR3 protein. This sample carries hundreds of thousands of distinct CDR3 sequences, 13% to 15% of them seen once, and the ten largest clones take 10%.

Input material: blood. The chain combines TRBV19 with TRBJ2-3; TRBD1 or TRBD2 may be the D gene (6 bases each). The receptor was isolated from a woman aged 18-30 years with Graves' hyperthyroidism. CDR3 loop: CASRAGTTHTQYF. DNA for the CDR3: TGTGCCAGTAGGGCGGGGACAACACATACGCAGTATTTT. The full variable domain, its missing parts supplied by reference TRBV19 and TRBJ2-3, is DGGITQSPKYLFRKEGQNVTLSCEQNLNHDAMYWYRQDPGQGLRLIYYSQIVNDFQKGDIAEGYSVSREKKESFPLTVTSAQKNPTAFYLCASRAGTTHTQYFGPGTRLTVL.